What follows are 26 T cell receptor beta chains derived from one specimen sequenced in a study of T cell responses to AZD1222 COVID-19 vaccine. Assay: immunoSEQ multiplex PCR; the TCRdb copy retains only in-frame clones and omits some. This sample has tens of thousands of clones, with approximately 89% found just once. Sequenced material: peripheral blood, taken on day 0 of AZD1222 vaccination. These receptors were obtained from an adult in good health.

The rearrangement links TRBV5-6 to TRBJ2-3, with a possible D match to TRBD1 (6 bases). The CDR3 length is 17 residues. V lost 0 bases and J 0 bases, leaving 14 bases between the germline ends. The germline CDR1 and CDR2 sequences are SGHDT and YYEEEE. The CDR3 sequence: CASSLVSARGSTDTQYF. CDR3 coding DNA: TGTGCCAGCAGCTTGGTATCGGCCAGGGGTAGCACAGATACGCAGTATTTT.

A remark on this clone: Other DNA variants within this sample encode the same CDR3. The rearrangement joins TRBV3-1 (or the pseudogene TRBV3-2) to TRBJ2-7; D not resolved. Germline-derived CDR1 and CDR2 are LGHDT and YNNKEL (reference sequence). Trimming stripped 3 bases from V and 4 bases from J, with 7 bases between. The CDR3 spans 12 residues. CDR3 in amino acids: CASSQGGYEQYF. The CDR3 nucleotides are TGTGCCAGCAGCCAGGGTGGGTACGAGCAGTACTTC.

This rearrangement joins TRBV18 to TRBJ1-1; D is ambiguous. The CDR3 is 16 amino acids. Germline CDR1 KGHSH, CDR2 LQKENI. The germline V and J ends were trimmed by 3 bases and 8 bases, with 22 bases remaining between them. CDR3 coding DNA: TGTGCCAGCTCACCGGCCCGTATTGGCCCCGAGGGAGAAGCTTTCTTT. Protein product: CASSPARIGPEGEAFF.

This clone showed up just once. The chain uses TRBV19 and TRBJ1-5, with TRBD1 identical over 9 bases. Germline CDR1 LNHDA, CDR2 SQIVND (reference sequence). V lost 10 bases and J lost 0; bases outside the gene matches: 4. The CDR3 is made up of 14 amino acids. Here the CDR3 reads CATRDRASNQPQHF. As DNA, the CDR3 is TGTGCCACTAGGGACAGGGCTAGCAATCAGCCCCAGCATTTT.

This clone has a single count. This chain connects TRBV29-1 to TRBJ1-1; a possible D gene is TRBD1 (6 bases). The germline CDR1 and CDR2 sequences are SQVTM and ANQGSEA. Trimming cost V 4 bases and J 1 base, with 7 bases left between them. This CDR3 has 12 amino acids. The CDR3 region is CSVGTANTEAFF. The DNA of the CDR3 is TGCAGCGTTGGGACAGCGAACACTGAAGCTTTCTTT.

The chain employs TRBV7-2 and TRBJ1-1, with a weak D call TRBD1 (5 bases). The ends were cut back, 1 base at V and 4 bases at J, with 19 bases in the middle. Germline V gene sequence: CDR1 SGHTA, CDR2 FQGNSA. CDR3 length: 17 amino acids. The CDR3 DNA reads as TGTGCCAGCAGCTTAGGGGGCGGGGAGGGACGAATCACTGAAGCTTTCTTT. This translates into CASSLGGGEGRITEAFF.

The rearrangement joins TRBV7-9 to TRBJ2-5, with 7 bases lining up with TRBD1. The CDR3 totals 14 residues. Germline V CDR1 and CDR2: SEHNR, FQNEAQ (reference sequence). The V segment lost 3 bases and the J segment 3 bases; nucleotides outside the gene matches: 4. CDR3 sequence: CASSFLQGKETQYF. The CDR3 coding sequence is TGTGCCAGCAGCTTCCTACAGGGGAAAGAGACCCAGTACTTC.

The chain recombines TRBV5-5 with TRBJ2-4; weak D call: TRBD1 (6 bases). Trimming left V 6 bases short and J 6 bases short, with 19 bases between. Germline V lookup: CDR1 SGHKS, CDR2 YYEKEE (reference sequence). CDR3 length: 15 amino acids. CDR3 DNA sequence: TGTGCCAGCATTGAGGGGGAGAGTCGGGGAAACATTCAGTACTTC. It specifies CASIEGESRGNIQYF.

CDR3 sequence reads: CASSKEQGKGEQYF. CDR3 coding DNA: TGTGCCAGCAGCAAAGAGCAGGGTAAGGGCGAGCAGTACTTC. The J gene is TRBJ2-7, the V gene TRBV21-1; TRBD1 was called by the table and not checked on the DNA. TRBV21-1 is labeled a pseudogene. The CDR3 runs to 14 residues.

This chain connects TRBV2 to TRBJ2-7; maybe TRBD2 (5 bases). There are 12 residues in the CDR3. CDR1 and CDR2 from the germline V gene are SNHLY and FYNNEI. Trimming removed 6 bases from V and 2 bases from J, with 8 bases in between. The CDR3, as DNA: TGTGCCAGCAGGAGGGCGACCTACGAGCAGTACTTC. Its protein is CASRRATYEQYF.

This chain joins TRBV9 and TRBJ2-7; D is uncertain. Trimming removed 3 bases from V and 0 bases from J, with 13 bases in between. This CDR3 has 15 residues. Germline loops: CDR1 SGDLS, CDR2 YYNGEE. The CDR3 DNA sequence: TGTGCCAGCAGCGGAAGGAATGGATACTCCTACGAGCAGTACTTC. This gives the protein CASSGRNGYSYEQYF. The variable domain in full, completed from reference TRBV9 and TRBJ2-7, reads DSGVTQTPKHLITATGQRVTLRCSPRSGDLSVYWYQQSLDQGLQFLIQYYNGEERAKGNILERFSAQQFPDLHSELNLSSLELGDSALYFCASSGRNGYSYEQYFGPGTRLTVT.

J is TRBJ1-6 and V is TRBV19; 9 bases fit TRBD1. CDR1 is LNHDA and CDR2 is SQIVND in the germline V gene (reference sequence). V was pared by 5 bases and J by 7 bases, with 12 bases of the junction left unmatched. There are 17 residues in the CDR3. CDR3 in DNA: TGTGCCAGTAGTCCCCGGACAGGGGCTTGGAGAAATTCACCCCTCCACTTT. Protein product: CASSPRTGAWRNSPLHF.

V and J are TRBV7-6 and TRBJ2-7, with 10 nucleotides matching TRBD2. Germline lookup yields CDR1 SGHVS and CDR2 FNYEAQ. This CDR3 spans 16 amino acids. The ends lost 3 bases at V and 3 bases at J; junction bases unmatched: 8. CDR3 in amino acids: CASSFLAGAESYEQYF. In DNA, the CDR3 is TGTGCCAGCAGCTTCCTAGCGGGAGCTGAAAGCTACGAGCAGTACTTC. The full variable domain, completed using reference TRBV7-6 and TRBJ2-7, is GAGVSQSPRYKVTKRGQDVALRCDPISGHVSLYWYRQALGQGPEFLTYFNYEAQQDKSGLPNDRFSAERPEGSISTLTIQRTEQRDSAMYRCASSFLAGAESYEQYFGPGTRLTVT.

The CDR3 nucleotides are TGTGCCAGCAGTGGAGAGGGCGTTCAGCCCCAGCATTTT. It yields the protein CASSGEGVQPQHF. The V call is TRBV6-2 or TRBV6-3, the J call TRBJ1-5, with unresolved D. Germline lookup yields CDR1 MNHEY and CDR2 SVGEGT. This CDR3 is 13 amino acids long. Trimming took 5 bases from V and 6 from J, leaving 11 bases between them.

The V gene is TRBV7-2, the J gene TRBJ2-2, with 11 bases lining up with TRBD2. The length of the CDR3 is 16 residues. The germline gives CDR1 SGHTA, CDR2 FQGNSA. V shed 5 bases and J 2 bases; nucleotides not matched to a gene: 4. CDR3 protein: CASSVTSGGNTGELFF. The DNA for the CDR3 is TGTGCCAGCAGCGTCACTAGCGGGGGTAACACCGGGGAGCTGTTTTTT.

The chain combines TRBV7-8 with TRBJ2-7, with D hard to call. Germline V gene lookup returns CDR1 SGHVS and CDR2 FQNEAQ. The length of the CDR3 is 16 residues. Trimming left V 1 base short and J 2 bases short, with 15 bases between. The CDR3 coding sequence is TGTGCCAGCAGCTTAGACGACGGAGCCCCGACCTACGAGCAGTACTTC. This sequence encodes CASSLDDGAPTYEQYF.

The chain couples TRBV7-9 to TRBJ1-1, with 8 positions matching TRBD1. The germline CDR1 and CDR2 sequences are SEHNR and FQNEAQ (reference sequence). The CDR3 consists of 14 residues. With V trimmed by 4 bases and J by 1 base, 2 bases remained unmatched. CDR3 sequence (DNA): TGTGCCAGCAGCTGGGGACAGGAGAACACTGAAGCTTTCTTT. Residues: CASSWGQENTEAFF.

As DNA, the CDR3 is TGTGCCAGCAGTCCTCGCGGGGGACAGATTGGGGCCAACGTCCTGACTTTC. It encodes CASSPRGGQIGANVLTF. The chain combines TRBV27 with TRBJ2-6, with D tentatively TRBD1 or TRBD2 (7 bases each). Germline V gene sequence: CDR1 MNHEY, CDR2 SMNVEV (reference sequence). Deletions cut 5 bases from V and 3 bases from J, with 17 bases between. The CDR3 contains 17 residues.

The genes are TRBV19 and TRBJ2-1, with 7 nucleotides matching TRBD1. The V and J ends lost 3 bases and 9 bases, in that order; junction bases with no gene match: 5. Germline values: CDR1 LNHDA, CDR2 SQIVND (reference sequence). The CDR3 has 13 residues. CDR3 region: CASSIDRVGEQFF. In nucleotides, the CDR3 is TGTGCCAGTAGTATCGACAGGGTCGGTGAGCAGTTCTTC.

The chain links TRBV15 to TRBJ1-5; D ambiguous. The germline V and J ends were trimmed by 1 base and 7 bases, with 14 bases remaining between them. The length of the CDR3 is 15 residues. Looked up from germline, CDR1 is LNHNV and CDR2 is YYDKDF (reference sequence). CDR3: CATSRGGRGSQPQHF. The CDR3, as DNA: TGTGCCACCAGCAGAGGGGGTCGGGGTTCGCAGCCCCAGCATTTT. Full variable domain (missing parts from reference TRBV15 and TRBJ1-5): DAMVIQNPRYQVTQFGKPVTLSCSQTLNHNVMYWYQQKSSQAPKLLFHYYDKDFNNEADTPDNFQSRRPNTSFCFLDIRSPGLGDTAMYLCATSRGGRGSQPQHFGDGTRLSIL.

V usage is TRBV29-1 and J usage is TRBJ2-3; 7 bases fit TRBD1. J was trimmed by 7 bases and V by 5 bases; bases with no gene match: 6. The CDR3 runs to 12 residues. Germline V lookup: CDR1 SQVTM, CDR2 ANQGSEA. The CDR3 loop is CSVSQGQYTQYF. The DNA for the CDR3 is TGCAGCGTTTCACAGGGGCAGTATACGCAGTATTTT.

CDR3 loop: CASSTRTGRTDTQYF. The CDR3 DNA reads TGCGCCAGCAGTACCAGGACAGGGCGCACAGATACGCAGTATTTT. The chain joins TRBV10-1 to TRBJ2-3, with TRBD1 identical over 8 bases. The V gene end was trimmed by 5 bases and the J gene end by 1 base; junction bases not matched to a gene: 5. Germline values: CDR1 WNHNN, CDR2 SYGVQD (reference sequence). This CDR3 spans 15 amino acids.

The CDR3 region is CASSLAGGVLTGELFF. The DNA of the CDR3 is TGTGCCAGCAGCTTAGCAGGGGGGGTCCTCACCGGGGAGCTGTTTTTT. V gene TRBV7-2 combines with J gene TRBJ2-2, with D tentatively TRBD2 (7 bases). Germline CDR1 SGHTA, CDR2 FQGNSA. Trimming shortened V by 0 bases and J by 4 bases, and 12 bases separated the two germline ends. This CDR3 has 16 amino acids.

The chain carries TRBV14 and TRBJ1-3; 7 bases fit TRBD1. The germline gives CDR1 SGHDN, CDR2 FVKESK. The ends lost 4 bases at V and 4 bases at J; junction bases unmatched: 4. There are 14 residues in the CDR3. CDR3 region: CASSPGGGGNTIYF. For the CDR3, the DNA is TGTGCCAGCAGCCCCGGAGGGGGCGGAAACACCATATATTTT.

This chain uses TRBV19 with TRBJ1-5; 8 positions agree with TRBD1. Germline CDR1 LNHDA, CDR2 SQIVND (reference sequence). The CDR3 covers 15 residues. Losses at the gene ends were 9 bases for V and 2 bases for J; bases not matched to a gene: 9. CDR3 amino acids: CASGPGGKGNQPQHF. The CDR3 nucleotides read TGTGCCAGCGGCCCAGGGGGCAAGGGCAATCAGCCCCAGCATTTT. Combining the CDR3 with reference TRBV19 and TRBJ1-5 gives the whole variable domain DGGITQSPKYLFRKEGQNVTLSCEQNLNHDAMYWYRQDPGQGLRLIYYSQIVNDFQKGDIAEGYSVSREKKESFPLTVTSAQKNPTAFYLCASGPGGKGNQPQHFGDGTRLSIL.

V and J are TRBV7-9 and TRBJ2-7, with TRBD1 identical over 9 bases. CDR3 length equals 14 residues. Germline V gene lookup returns CDR1 SEHNR and CDR2 FQNEAQ (reference sequence). The J segment lost 5 bases and the V segment lost 2 bases, leaving 4 bases of the junction unmatched. The DNA for the CDR3 is TGTGCCAGCAGCTTAACAGGGGGCCTTCACGAGCAGTACTTC. It translates to CASSLTGGLHEQYF.